A selection of T cell receptor beta chains follows, all from one sample in a study of early T cells in non-severe SARS-CoV-2 infection. From the 5' RACE reads, TCRdb called clonotypes with MiXCR, one entry per CDR3 protein. This table holds roughly 57,000 distinct CDR3 sequences, under 15% found once. Sequencing was performed on whole blood, taken at baseline. Receptor source: an adult who was a healthcare worker with PCR-confirmed SARS-CoV-2 infection or an uninfected control (not recorded which). CDR3s include the opening cysteine and the closing phenylalanine or tryptophan. Fields, in order: J gene, clone size, V gene, D gene, CDR3 DNA, CDR3 protein. D genes are given only for firm matches. Clone size is shown for a subset of rows, as once, few, many or a class of expanded clone.

J gene: TRBJ2-1; clone size: few; V gene: TRBV2; D gene: TRBD2; CDR3 DNA: TGTGCCAGCAGCGAGCTAACTAGCGGCCTCTACAATGAGCAGTTCTTC; CDR3 protein: CASSELTSGLYNEQFF
J gene: TRBJ2-2; clone size: many; V gene: TRBV5-6; D gene: -; CDR3 DNA: TGTGCCAGCAGCTCAGACCCAGGGGAGCTGTTTTTT; CDR3 protein: CASSSDPGELFF
J gene: TRBJ1-1; clone size: few; V gene: TRBV5-1; D gene: -; CDR3 DNA: TGCGCCAGCAGCTTATTCTTGAACACTGAAGCTTTCTTT; CDR3 protein: CASSLFLNTEAFF
J gene: TRBJ1-5; clone size: many; V gene: TRBV27; D gene: -; CDR3 DNA: TGTGCCAGCAGTTTAATGTCTGGGGGCAATCAGCCCCAGCATTTT; CDR3 protein: CASSLMSGGNQPQHF
J gene: TRBJ1-3; clone size: many; V gene: TRBV15; D gene: -; CDR3 DNA: TGTGCCACCAGCTCCGACAGGCGAGGAAACACCATATATTTT; CDR3 protein: CATSSDRRGNTIYF
J gene: TRBJ1-4; clone size: -; V gene: TRBV21-1; D gene: -; CDR3 DNA: TGTGCCAGCAGCCTTCGGGACAGCCGGAAGGAAAAACTGTTTTTT; CDR3 protein: CASSLRDSRKEKLFF
J gene: TRBJ2-1; clone size: few; V gene: TRBV28; D gene: -; CDR3 DNA: TGTGCCAGCAGTTTCGTGGAAAGCTACAATGAGCAGTTCTTC; CDR3 protein: CASSFVESYNEQFF
J gene: TRBJ2-1; clone size: -; V gene: TRBV19; D gene: -; CDR3 DNA: TGTGCCAGTAGTACCCGTCAAGGAGGACGGTCCTACAATGAGCAGTTCTTC; CDR3 protein: CASSTRQGGRSYNEQFF
J gene: TRBJ2-7; clone size: few; V gene: TRBV12-3/TRBV12-4; D gene: TRBD1; CDR3 DNA: TGTGCCAGCAGTTCCGGAAGGACAGGGAACTACGAGCAGTACTTC; CDR3 protein: CASSSGRTGNYEQYF
J gene: TRBJ1-6; clone size: -; V gene: TRBV14; D gene: -; CDR3 DNA: TGTGCCAGCAGCCAAGGGGGGGGCTATGGGCCCCTCCACTTT; CDR3 protein: CASSQGGGYGPLHF
J gene: TRBJ1-1; clone size: few; V gene: TRBV28; D gene: -; CDR3 DNA: TGTGCCAGCAGTTTATACGCCACTGAAGCTTTCTTT; CDR3 protein: CASSLYATEAFF
J gene: TRBJ2-4; clone size: -; V gene: TRBV2; D gene: TRBD1; CDR3 DNA: TGTGCCAGCAGTGAGACCGGGACAGCCCAAAACATTCAGTACTTC; CDR3 protein: CASSETGTAQNIQYF
J gene: TRBJ2-5; clone size: -; V gene: TRBV7-9; D gene: -; CDR3 DNA: TGTGCCAGCAGCCCCCGGCCACAAGAGACCCAGTACTTC; CDR3 protein: CASSPRPQETQYF
J gene: TRBJ2-1; clone size: many; V gene: TRBV27; D gene: TRBD1; CDR3 DNA: TGTGCCAGCAGTTTTGGGACAGGGAATAGCGCCTACAATGAGCAGTTCTTC; CDR3 protein: CASSFGTGNSAYNEQFF
J gene: TRBJ1-1; clone size: -; V gene: TRBV20-1; D gene: -; CDR3 DNA: TGCAGTGCTAGTTCTCTTCGGAGTAACACTGAAGCTTTCTTT; CDR3 protein: CSASSLRSNTEAFF
J gene: TRBJ2-1; clone size: many; V gene: TRBV7-2; D gene: TRBD2; CDR3 DNA: TGTGCCACCACGGTTAGCGGGCTTACAACGAATGAGCAGTTCTTC; CDR3 protein: CATTVSGLTTNEQFF
J gene: TRBJ2-7; clone size: -; V gene: TRBV27; D gene: -; CDR3 DNA: TGTGCCAGCAGCTCTGGGAGCTCGTGGGCGAGCTCCTACGAGCAGTACTTC; CDR3 protein: CASSSGSSWASSYEQYF
J gene: TRBJ1-1; clone size: many; V gene: TRBV4-3; D gene: -; CDR3 DNA: TGCGCCAGCAGCCAAGATCGGCGGGGGTATACTCCTGAAGCTTTCTTT; CDR3 protein: CASSQDRRGYTPEAFF
J gene: TRBJ2-5; clone size: few; V gene: TRBV9; D gene: -; CDR3 DNA: TGTGCCAGCAGCCGTGCAGCATATCAAGAGACCCAGTACTTC; CDR3 protein: CASSRAAYQETQYF
J gene: TRBJ2-7; clone size: -; V gene: TRBV28; D gene: TRBD2; CDR3 DNA: TGTGCCAGCAGTTTATGGGTAAGCGGGAGTAGCGAGCAGTACTTC; CDR3 protein: CASSLWVSGSSEQYF
J gene: TRBJ1-5; clone size: few; V gene: TRBV7-3; D gene: -; CDR3 DNA: TGTGCCAGCAGCTCCCGGATATCGGGGAGCAATCAGCCCCAGCATTTT; CDR3 protein: CASSSRISGSNQPQHF
J gene: TRBJ2-2; clone size: many; V gene: TRBV7-9; D gene: -; CDR3 DNA: TGTGCCAGCAGCCTTTCCGGGATCGCCGGGGAGCTGTTTTTT; CDR3 protein: CASSLSGIAGELFF
J gene: TRBJ2-5; clone size: many; V gene: TRBV19; D gene: -; CDR3 DNA: TGTGCCAGTAGTATAGTGGCGGGCAGTTTCCAAGAGACCCAGTACTTC; CDR3 protein: CASSIVAGSFQETQYF
J gene: TRBJ2-1; clone size: -; V gene: TRBV19; D gene: TRBD1; CDR3 DNA: TGTGCCATTAGTATGGTCCCGACAGGGGAAGGTTCCTACAATGAGCAGTTCTTC; CDR3 protein: CAISMVPTGEGSYNEQFF
J gene: TRBJ2-5; clone size: -; V gene: TRBV6-2/TRBV6-3; D gene: -; CDR3 DNA: TGTGCCAGCAGTTTTCCAATTGAGACCCAGTACTTC; CDR3 protein: CASSFPIETQYF
J gene: TRBJ2-7; clone size: few; V gene: TRBV20-1; D gene: TRBD1; CDR3 DNA: TGCAGTGCTAGAGTCGACAGGGGGCCCTACGAGCAGTACTTC; CDR3 protein: CSARVDRGPYEQYF
J gene: TRBJ2-7; clone size: few; V gene: TRBV7-6; D gene: TRBD2; CDR3 DNA: TGTGCCAGCAGCTTAGCCGGGGGGGGCGGCTACGAGCAGTACTTC; CDR3 protein: CASSLAGGGGYEQYF
J gene: TRBJ2-7; clone size: -; V gene: TRBV10-2; D gene: -; CDR3 DNA: TGCGCCAGCAGTGAGTCGATAGGGCCGTCCGGCGAGCAGTACTTC; CDR3 protein: CASSESIGPSGEQYF
J gene: TRBJ2-5; clone size: -; V gene: TRBV28; D gene: TRBD1; CDR3 DNA: TGTGCCACCGGACTGGACAGGGGGCCAGAGACCCAGTACTTC; CDR3 protein: CATGLDRGPETQYF
J gene: TRBJ1-1; clone size: -; V gene: TRBV6-2/TRBV6-3; D gene: -; CDR3 DNA: TGTGCCAGCAGCAGCTGGGCAAAAAACACTGAAGCTTTCTTT; CDR3 protein: CASSSWAKNTEAFF
J gene: TRBJ2-4; clone size: few; V gene: TRBV24-1; D gene: -; CDR3 DNA: TGTGCCACCAGTGACCGCCCAGGCAGGGATAAGGACAGAGACATTCAGTACTTC; CDR3 protein: CATSDRPGRDKDRDIQYF
J gene: TRBJ2-3; clone size: many; V gene: TRBV9; D gene: -; CDR3 DNA: TGTGCCAGCAGCGGGACTAGGGGGGCAGATACGCAGTATTTT; CDR3 protein: CASSGTRGADTQYF
J gene: TRBJ1-5; clone size: few; V gene: TRBV7-9; D gene: -; CDR3 DNA: TGTGCCAGCAGCTTAGACGGCAATCAGCCCCAGCATTTT; CDR3 protein: CASSLDGNQPQHF
J gene: TRBJ2-3; clone size: -; V gene: TRBV19; D gene: -; CDR3 DNA: TGTGCCAGTAGTATAGGTGAAGGGACAGATACGCAGTATTTT; CDR3 protein: CASSIGEGTDTQYF
J gene: TRBJ2-1; clone size: -; V gene: TRBV20-1; D gene: -; CDR3 DNA: TGCAGTGCTAGAGGACCCGACTCCTACAATGAGCAGTTCTTC; CDR3 protein: CSARGPDSYNEQFF
J gene: TRBJ1-5; clone size: many; V gene: TRBV4-3; D gene: TRBD1; CDR3 DNA: TGCGCCAGCAGCCATGACAGGGGAGGAGATCAGCCCCAGCATTTT; CDR3 protein: CASSHDRGGDQPQHF
J gene: TRBJ1-1; clone size: few; V gene: TRBV25-1; D gene: -; CDR3 DNA: TGTGCCAGCAGTGGCTGGGGGTCGAACACTGAAGCTTTCTTT; CDR3 protein: CASSGWGSNTEAFF
J gene: TRBJ2-1; clone size: -; V gene: TRBV3-1; D gene: -; CDR3 DNA: TGTGCCAGCAGCCAAGAGACTAGAGGTTACAATGAGCAGTTCTTC; CDR3 protein: CASSQETRGYNEQFF
J gene: TRBJ2-5; clone size: few; V gene: TRBV24-1; D gene: -; CDR3 DNA: TGTGCCACCAGTGATCCCCGACGGAGGCAAGAGACCCAGTACTTC; CDR3 protein: CATSDPRRRQETQYF
J gene: TRBJ1-5; clone size: few; V gene: TRBV6-5; D gene: -; CDR3 DNA: TGTGCCAGCAGTCCTCTCCGTGCGGGGGCGGATGGCCAGCCCCAGCATTTT; CDR3 protein: CASSPLRAGADGQPQHF